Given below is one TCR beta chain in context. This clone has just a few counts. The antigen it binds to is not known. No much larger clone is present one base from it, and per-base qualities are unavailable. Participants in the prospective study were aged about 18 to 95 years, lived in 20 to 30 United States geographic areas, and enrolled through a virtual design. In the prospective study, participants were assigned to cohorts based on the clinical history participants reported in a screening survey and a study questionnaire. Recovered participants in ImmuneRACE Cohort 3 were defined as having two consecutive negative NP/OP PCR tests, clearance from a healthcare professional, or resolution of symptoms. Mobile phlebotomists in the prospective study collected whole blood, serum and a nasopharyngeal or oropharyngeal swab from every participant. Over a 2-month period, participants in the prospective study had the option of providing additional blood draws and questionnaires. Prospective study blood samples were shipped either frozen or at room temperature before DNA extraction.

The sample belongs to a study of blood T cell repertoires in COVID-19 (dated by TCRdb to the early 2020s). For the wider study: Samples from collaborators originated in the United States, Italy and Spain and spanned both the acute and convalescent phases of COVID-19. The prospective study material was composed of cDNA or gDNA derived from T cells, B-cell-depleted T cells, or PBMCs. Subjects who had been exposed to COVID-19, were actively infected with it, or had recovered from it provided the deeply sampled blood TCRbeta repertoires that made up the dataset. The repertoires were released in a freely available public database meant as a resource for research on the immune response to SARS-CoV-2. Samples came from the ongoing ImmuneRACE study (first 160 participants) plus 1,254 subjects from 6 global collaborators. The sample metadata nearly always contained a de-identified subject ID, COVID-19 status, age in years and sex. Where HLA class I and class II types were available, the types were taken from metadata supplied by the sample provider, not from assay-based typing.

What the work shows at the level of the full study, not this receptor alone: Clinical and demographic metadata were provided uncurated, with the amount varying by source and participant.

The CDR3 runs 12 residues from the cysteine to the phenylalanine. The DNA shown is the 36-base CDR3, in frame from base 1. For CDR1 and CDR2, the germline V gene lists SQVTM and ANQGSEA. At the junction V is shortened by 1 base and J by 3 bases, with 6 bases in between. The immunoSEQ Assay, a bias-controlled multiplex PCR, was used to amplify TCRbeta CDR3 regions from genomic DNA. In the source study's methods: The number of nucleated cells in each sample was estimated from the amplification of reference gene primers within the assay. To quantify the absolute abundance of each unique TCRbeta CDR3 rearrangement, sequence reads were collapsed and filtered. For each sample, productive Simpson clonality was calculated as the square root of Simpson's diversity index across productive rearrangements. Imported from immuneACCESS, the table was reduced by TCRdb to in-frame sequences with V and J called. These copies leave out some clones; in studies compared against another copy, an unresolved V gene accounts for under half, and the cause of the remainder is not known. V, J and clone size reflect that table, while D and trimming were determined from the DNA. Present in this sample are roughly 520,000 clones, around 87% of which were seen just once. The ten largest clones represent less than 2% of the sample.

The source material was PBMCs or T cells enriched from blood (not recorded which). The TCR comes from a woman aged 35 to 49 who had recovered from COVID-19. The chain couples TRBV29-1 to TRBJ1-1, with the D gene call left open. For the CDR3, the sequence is CSVEGRDTEAFF. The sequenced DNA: TGCAGCGTTGAAGGGAGGGACACTGAAGCTTTCTTT.